This TCR beta chain comes out of a study of cytotoxic CD8 clonotypes in ibrutinib-treated CLL. Broader study findings: Baseline clonality, higher than in age-matched healthy donors, tracked circulating CD8+ T-cell counts. Clonality showed a rise at ibrutinib response that reversed toward baseline at progression.

The sequencing depth, 1 in 200,000 to 1 in 1 million T cells, was the target. Libraries were prepared by immunoSEQ multiplex PCR; TCRdb keeps only in-frame clonotypes and omits some of them. The sample lists around 150,000 clones; 75% to 85% were seen once. Frozen PBMC stocks contributed approximately 1.9 micrograms of genomic DNA to the TCR beta libraries. The CDR3 is 15 residues long. The V and J ends lost 6 bases and 1 base respectively, with 15 bases between them. CDR1 MNHEY and CDR2 SMNVEV come from the germline V gene (reference sequence). This clone was seen just once. Antigen: not known. The material sequenced was PBMCs, taken after 36 months of ibrutinib treatment. The chain recombines TRBV27 with TRBJ1-2; the D gene is possibly TRBD1 (6 bases). The sequence was collected from a human donor with chronic lymphocytic leukemia. CDR3 DNA sequence: TGTGCCAGCAGAAATCCAGGGGCTGTTAACTATGGCTACACCTTC. Amino acids: CASRNPGAVNYGYTF.